Sequencing of this T cell receptor (beta chain) was carried out in a study of T-cell reconstitution after alpha-beta-depleted transplantation in children. Unique molecular identifiers tagged the TCRbeta library. TCRdb passed the PCR reads through MiXCR, listing each CDR3 protein once. Of roughly 500,000 distinct CDR3 sequences in the sample, around 20% are singletons; the top ten hold 2.5% to 4%. The CDR3 loop spans 15 amino acids. Deletions cut 2 bases from V and 3 bases from J, with 11 bases between. Germline lookup yields CDR1 MNHEY and CDR2 SVGAGI. This TCR was recovered from a human donor who donated a stem cell graft to a child with acute lymphoblastic leukemia. The specimen was PBMCs from the stem cell graft donor, collected from the stem cell graft. The chain links TRBV6-5 to TRBJ1-5; D perhaps matches TRBD1 (5 bases). CDR3 DNA sequence: TGTGCCAGCAGTTACAACGGGGGTCTCAATCAGCCCCAGCATTTT. Translating it yields CASSYNGGLNQPQHF.